Below are 30 T cell receptor beta chains sequenced from a single sample in a study of blood T cells in healthy people across ages. A second PCR of roughly 7 to 11 cycles used a sample-barcoded 5' primer and a J-beta primer mix. TCRdb processed the 5' RACE reads anew with MiXCR; each CDR3 protein has one entry. The table has 1.5 million to 2 million distinct CDR3 sequences, almost 35% seen once. The sequenced material came from blood. These receptors came from a woman under 40 in good health.

Ten or more counts support this clonotype. This chain connects TRBV20-1 to TRBJ2-1; D unresolved. CDR3 length: 11 residues. The germline V gene encodes CDR1 DFQATT and CDR2 SNEGSKA (reference sequence). V was pared by 1 base and J by 8 bases, with 6 bases between. The CDR3 region has the DNA TGCAGTGCTAGAGGCCCTCATGAGCAGTTCTTC. As protein: CSARGPHEQFF.

The table lists this clonotype with a count of one. The junction and the germline gene differ at one end; a read error may be behind it. The chain uses TRBV28 and TRBJ1-4; the match to TRBD1 covers 8 bases. Germline-derived CDR1 and CDR2 are MDHEN and SYDVKM. CDR3 length: 14 residues. This CDR3 is CACSPALTGVKLFF. CDR3 sequence (DNA): TGTGCCTGCAGTCCCGCCCTGACAGGGGTCAAACTGTTTTTT.

The chain combines TRBV20-1 with TRBJ1-6; 7 nucleotides match TRBD1. This CDR3 spans 13 amino acids. Germline loops: CDR1 DFQATT, CDR2 SNEGSKA (reference sequence). The V segment lost 2 bases and the J segment 7 bases; nucleotides outside the gene matches: 2. The CDR3 loop reads CSARKGANSPLHF. The CDR3 DNA sequence: TGCAGTGCTAGAAAGGGGGCGAATTCACCCCTCCACTTT.

Here the CDR3 reads CASSREEQYF. As DNA, the CDR3 is TGTGCCAGCAGCCGGGAGGAGCAGTACTTC. The rearrangement links TRBV6-1 to TRBJ2-7; TRBD2 might be the D (6 bases). CDR1 is MNHNS, CDR2 SASEGT, per germline. Trimming pared 6 bases from V and 7 bases from J, leaving 7 bases between. The CDR3 extends over 10 amino acids.

This chain uses TRBV5-1 with TRBJ2-7, with TRBD1 as a possible D gene (5 bases). CDR3 size: 14 residues. From germline, CDR1 is SGHRS and CDR2 YFSETQ. V gave up 7 bases and J gave up 5 bases, with 19 bases separating them. DNA for the CDR3: TGCGCCAGCTGCCTCAATTCAGGGTACGACGAGCAGTACTTC. Translated, it gives CASCLNSGYDEQYF.

This clonotype has ten or more counts. The V and J genes are TRBV12-3 or TRBV12-4 and TRBJ1-5; TRBD1 agrees at 7 bases. CDR3 length equals 13 residues. J gave up 4 bases and V 6 bases, and 3 bases lay outside the gene matches. CDR3 DNA: TGTGCCAGCAGCCTACAGGGGAATCAGCCCCAGCATTTT. Its translation is CASSLQGNQPQHF.

This clonotype has at least ten counts. This chain joins TRBV5-1 and TRBJ2-3; the match to TRBD2 covers 8 bases. CDR1 SGHRS and CDR2 YFSETQ come from the germline V gene. The V and J ends lost 2 bases and 5 bases, in that order; junction bases with no gene match: 4. The CDR3 has 14 residues. CDR3 amino acids: CASSFTSGGDTQYF. The CDR3, as DNA: TGCGCCAGCAGCTTCACTAGCGGAGGAGATACGCAGTATTTT.

This chain joins TRBV7-2 and TRBJ2-3, with a weak D call TRBD2 (6 bases). Germline V gene sequence: CDR1 SGHTA, CDR2 FQGNSA. V gave up 6 bases and J gave up 3 bases, with 19 bases separating them. The CDR3 contains 16 residues. This CDR3 reads CASSIRGGLRTDTQYF. CDR3 sequence (DNA): TGTGCCAGCAGTATTCGTGGGGGACTCCGGACAGATACGCAGTATTTT.

This clonotype was seen many times. The chain has TRBV7-3 and TRBJ2-1; 8 bases are a match to TRBD1. The CDR3 runs to 14 residues. V lost 5 bases and J lost 7; bases outside the gene matches: 7. The germline V gene has CDR1 SGHTA and CDR2 FQGTGA. The CDR3 protein is CASSPRTGRNEQFF. The CDR3 DNA reads TGTGCCAGCAGCCCCCGGACAGGGAGGAATGAGCAGTTCTTC.

The rearrangement links TRBV11-2 to TRBJ2-4, with a weak D call TRBD1 (5 bases). V lost 5 bases and J 1 base, leaving 15 bases between the germline ends. CDR1 is SGHAT, CDR2 FQNNGV, per germline. The CDR3 runs 16 residues. CDR3 sequence reads: CASSPISGAAKNIQYF. In DNA, the CDR3 is TGTGCCAGCAGCCCCATTAGTGGGGCGGCCAAAAACATTCAGTACTTC.

This clonotype was seen only a few times. This sequence joins TRBV20-1 and TRBJ2-7, with a possible D match to TRBD2 (5 bases). V was clipped by 0 bases and J by 3 bases, with 18 bases between them. The CDR3 runs to 16 residues. CDR1 DFQATT and CDR2 SNEGSKA come from the germline V gene (reference sequence). For the CDR3, the DNA is TGCAGTGCTAGAGATCCGGGAAAAGCCTCGATCTACGAGCAGTACTTC. This gives the protein CSARDPGKASIYEQYF.

This clonotype turned up a few times. CDR3 DNA: TGCGCCAGCAGCCGGACCGGGACCATGTACAATGAGCAGTTCTTC. This gives the protein CASSRTGTMYNEQFF. This rearrangement joins TRBV4-1 to TRBJ2-1; the D gene could be TRBD1 or TRBD2 (5 bases each). Trimming pared 4 bases from V and 4 bases from J, leaving 14 bases between. This CDR3 is 15 amino acids long. Per the germline V gene, CDR1 is MGHRA and CDR2 is YSYEKL.

This chain links TRBV29-1 with TRBJ2-2; D not resolved. This CDR3 comprises 11 residues. Germline lookup yields CDR1 SQVTM and CDR2 ANQGSEA. The ends were cut back, 7 bases at V and 3 bases at J, with 6 bases in the middle. The CDR3 reads CSGRDTGELFF. CDR3 nucleotides: TGCAGCGGTAGGGACACCGGGGAGCTGTTTTTT.

This sequence joins TRBV6-6 and TRBJ2-1; 12 bases match TRBD2. Germline V gene sequence: CDR1 MNHNY, CDR2 SVGAGI (reference sequence). CDR3 length: 17 amino acids. V gave up 0 bases and J gave up 14 bases; unmatched junction bases: 14. The DNA of the CDR3 is TGTGCCAGCAGTTACTCGGGTCCGACTAGCGGGAGAAATAGAAAGTTCTTC. Encoded protein: CASSYSGPTSGRNRKFF.

The chain uses TRBV10-3 and TRBJ2-5, with D tentatively TRBD1 (6 bases). The CDR3 consists of 13 residues. Looked up from germline, CDR1 is ENHRY and CDR2 is SYGVKD. Trimming left V 6 bases short and J 5 bases short, with 13 bases between. The CDR3 nucleotides read TGTGCCATCAGGCCCACAGGGATGGAGACCCAGTACTTC. As protein: CAIRPTGMETQYF.

The chain links TRBV20-1 to TRBJ1-2, with 8 positions matching TRBD1. Trimming removed 6 bases from V and 12 bases from J; junction bases left unmatched: 15. The length of the CDR3 is 13 residues. The V gene's germline CDR1 is DFQATT and CDR2 SNEGSKA (reference sequence). CDR3 in DNA: TGCAGTGCGGAGCCGGGACAGGCGCTAGGCCACACCTTC. This sequence encodes CSAEPGQALGHTF.

This clonotype was observed at least ten times. The CDR3 DNA sequence: TGTGCCAGCAGTCGGACTGGGATGAGGTACATTCAGTACTTC. It yields the protein CASSRTGMRYIQYF. The chain uses TRBV7-3 and TRBJ2-4, with a weak D call TRBD2 (5 bases). In germline, CDR1 is SGHTA, CDR2 FQGTGA. This CDR3 spans 14 amino acids. Trimming left V 6 bases short and J 8 bases short, with 17 bases between.

V usage is TRBV12-3 or TRBV12-4 and J usage is TRBJ1-6; D is ambiguous. Trimming left V 6 bases short and J 9 bases short, with 12 bases between. This CDR3 region has 13 residues. CDR3 DNA sequence: TGTGCCAGCAGCCCCTTCGGCATTTCACCCCTCCACTTT. Its translation is CASSPFGISPLHF.

The genes are TRBV5-1 and TRBJ2-1, with D maybe TRBD1 (5 bases). V shed 5 bases and J shed 8 bases, with 11 bases lying between them. This CDR3 is 12 amino acids long. Germline values: CDR1 SGHRS, CDR2 YFSETQ. In nucleotides, the CDR3 is TGCGCCAGCAGGGCCAGGGTCGATGAGCAGTTCTTC. As protein: CASRARVDEQFF.

The chain has TRBV27 and TRBJ1-1, with D possibly TRBD1 on 5 matching bases. This CDR3 spans 14 amino acids. V shed 6 bases and J shed 4 bases, with 15 bases lying between them. CDR1 and CDR2 (germline): MNHEY, SMNVEV (reference sequence). DNA for the CDR3: TGTGCCAGCAGGCCAGGGTTTCGCGGCACTGAAGCTTTCTTT. Protein product: CASRPGFRGTEAFF.

The gene calls are TRBV7-3 and TRBJ1-1, with D possibly being TRBD1 (6 bases). The CDR3 runs 13 residues. The V gene's germline CDR1 is SGHTA and CDR2 FQGTGA. V lost 5 bases and J 8 bases, leaving 15 bases between the germline ends. CDR3 sequence reads: CASSPGARTEAFF. The CDR3 bases are TGTGCCAGCAGCCCAGGGGCGCGGACAGAAGCTTTCTTT.

V gene TRBV12-3 or TRBV12-4 combines with J gene TRBJ2-2; weak D call: TRBD1 (6 bases). Trimming removed 6 bases from V and 2 bases from J, with 13 bases in between. The CDR3 totals 15 residues. CDR3 in DNA: TGTGCCAGCAGCCGGACAGTCACCAACACCGGGGAGCTGTTTTTT. This encodes CASSRTVTNTGELFF.

The chain is built from TRBV27 and TRBJ2-3; 10 bases are a match to TRBD2. Germline loops: CDR1 MNHEY, CDR2 SMNVEV (reference sequence). This CDR3 region has 16 residues. Germline trimming cut 2 bases from V and 3 bases from J; bases unmatched to any gene: 5. The CDR3 is CASSLQPAGGTDTQYF. The CDR3 nucleotides read TGTGCCAGCAGTTTACAACCAGCGGGAGGGACAGATACGCAGTATTTT.

The rearrangement joins TRBV7-2 to TRBJ2-5, with unresolved D. Trimming shortened V by 1 base and J by 0 bases, and 18 bases separated the two germline ends. CDR3 length: 18 amino acids. Germline lookup yields CDR1 SGHTA and CDR2 FQGNSA. CDR3 nucleotides: TGTGCCAGCAGCTTAGAGGGCTACTCGGACGTGTACCAAGAGACCCAGTACTTC. Amino acids: CASSLEGYSDVYQETQYF.

The chain carries TRBV27 and TRBJ2-3; D not certain. V lost 11 bases and J 4 bases, leaving 16 bases between the germline ends. Germline CDR1 and CDR2: MNHEY and SMNVEV (reference sequence). CDR3 length equals 13 residues. As DNA, the CDR3 is TGTGCCTGCGGTCTATTGGTCCCAGATACGCAGTATTTT. This sequence encodes CACGLLVPDTQYF.

The rearrangement joins TRBV6-2 or TRBV6-3 to TRBJ2-1; TRBD2 aligns across 10 bases. Per germline, CDR1 MNHEY and CDR2 SVGEGT. The length of the CDR3 is 16 residues. Germline trimming cut 0 bases from V and 2 bases from J; bases unmatched to any gene: 1. The DNA for the CDR3 is TGTGCCAGCAGTTACTCAAGCGGGGGGGCCTACAATGAGCAGTTCTTC. Its translation: CASSYSSGGAYNEQFF.

The chain recombines TRBV20-1 with TRBJ2-7; D may be TRBD1 or TRBD2 (5 bases each). Germline CDR1 is DFQATT and CDR2 is SNEGSKA (reference sequence). This CDR3 comprises 11 residues. Trimming stripped 7 bases from V and 5 bases from J, with 12 bases between. In DNA form, the CDR3 reads TGCAGTGTCCTTCGAGGGGACGAGCAGTACTTC. This sequence encodes CSVLRGDEQYF.

The chain employs TRBV20-1 and TRBJ2-1; the match to TRBD2 covers 7 bases. Unmatched junction bases numbered 13, after V lost 1 base and J lost 4 bases. CDR1 and CDR2 (germline): DFQATT, SNEGSKA (reference sequence). There are 17 residues in the CDR3. CDR3 sequence (DNA): TGCAGTGCTAGAGTCCCTACCCTAGCGGCCCAATACAATGAGCAGTTCTTC. It specifies CSARVPTLAAQYNEQFF.

The sample holds one count of this clonotype. With a much larger clone just one base away, this may be a read error. The chain couples TRBV4-1 to TRBJ2-7, with TRBD1 matching 12 bases. Germline V gene data show CDR1 as MGHRA and CDR2 as YSYEKL. The CDR3 has 19 amino acids. CDR3 amino acids: CASGQASLLPGQGANEQYF. The CDR3 bases are TGCGCCAGCGGCCAAGCTTCTCTGCTGCCGGGACAGGGGGCGAACGAGCAGTACTTC.

This clonotype was found many times. J is TRBJ2-3 and V is TRBV7-9; 10 bases fit TRBD2. V dropped 4 bases and J dropped 5; count of bases not matched to a gene: 12. The CDR3 is made up of 17 amino acids. CDR1 and CDR2 from the germline V gene are SEHNR and FQNEAQ (reference sequence). The CDR3 here is CASSSNSVAGGGDTQYF. As DNA, the CDR3 is TGTGCCAGCAGCTCCAACTCCGTAGCGGGGGGAGGAGATACGCAGTATTTT.